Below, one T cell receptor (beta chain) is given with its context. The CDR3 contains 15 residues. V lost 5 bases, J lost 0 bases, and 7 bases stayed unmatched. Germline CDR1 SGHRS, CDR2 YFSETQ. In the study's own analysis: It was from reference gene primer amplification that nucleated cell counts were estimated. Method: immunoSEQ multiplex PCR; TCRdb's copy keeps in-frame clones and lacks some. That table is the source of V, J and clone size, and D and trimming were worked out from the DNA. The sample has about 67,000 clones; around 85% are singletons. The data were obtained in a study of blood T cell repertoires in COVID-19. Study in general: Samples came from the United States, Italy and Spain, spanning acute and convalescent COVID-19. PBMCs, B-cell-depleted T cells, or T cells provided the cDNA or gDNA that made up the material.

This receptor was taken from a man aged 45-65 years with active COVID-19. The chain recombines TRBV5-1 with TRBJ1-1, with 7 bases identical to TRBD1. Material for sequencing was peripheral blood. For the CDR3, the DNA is TGCGCCAGCAGTTTCGAGGGGGCTTTGAACACTGAAGCTTTCTTT. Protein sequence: CASSFEGALNTEAFF.